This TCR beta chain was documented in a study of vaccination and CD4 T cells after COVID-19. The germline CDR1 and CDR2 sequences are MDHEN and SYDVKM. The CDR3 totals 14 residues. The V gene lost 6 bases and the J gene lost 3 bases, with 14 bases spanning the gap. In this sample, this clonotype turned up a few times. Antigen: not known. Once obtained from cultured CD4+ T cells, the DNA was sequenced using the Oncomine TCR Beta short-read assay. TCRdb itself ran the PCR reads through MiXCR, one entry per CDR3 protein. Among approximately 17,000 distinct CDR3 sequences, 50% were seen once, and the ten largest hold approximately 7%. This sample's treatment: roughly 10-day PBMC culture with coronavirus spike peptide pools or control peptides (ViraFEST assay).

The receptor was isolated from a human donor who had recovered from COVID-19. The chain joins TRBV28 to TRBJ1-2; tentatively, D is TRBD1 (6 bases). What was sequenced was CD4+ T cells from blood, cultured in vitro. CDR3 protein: CASRLRGLDYGYTF. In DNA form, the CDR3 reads TGTGCCAGCAGGCTCAGGGGTTTAGACTATGGCTACACCTTC.